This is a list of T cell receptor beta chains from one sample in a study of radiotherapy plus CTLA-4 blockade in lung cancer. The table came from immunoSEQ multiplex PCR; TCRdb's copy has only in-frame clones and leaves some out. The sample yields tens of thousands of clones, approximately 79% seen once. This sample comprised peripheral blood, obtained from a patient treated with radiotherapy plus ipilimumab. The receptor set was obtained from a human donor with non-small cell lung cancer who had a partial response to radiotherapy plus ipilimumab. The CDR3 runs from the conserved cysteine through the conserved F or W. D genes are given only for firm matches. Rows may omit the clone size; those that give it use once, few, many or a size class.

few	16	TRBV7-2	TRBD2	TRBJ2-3	CASSLRSAGGTDTQYF	TGTGCCAGCAGCTTAAGATCCGCGGGGGGCACAGATACGCAGTATTTT
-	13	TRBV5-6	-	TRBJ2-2	CASSLGTTGELFF	TGTGCCAGCAGCTTGGGGACTACCGGGGAGCTGTTTTTT
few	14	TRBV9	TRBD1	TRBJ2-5	CASSGPTGGETQYF	TGTGCCAGCAGCGGCCCCACAGGGGGAGAGACCCAGTACTTC
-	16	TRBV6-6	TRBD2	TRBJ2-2	CASSYLAGGTTGELFF	TGTGCCAGCAGTTATCTAGCGGGGGGGACCACCGGGGAGCTGTTTTTT
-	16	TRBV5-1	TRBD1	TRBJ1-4	CASSSGQTATNEKLFF	TGCGCCAGCAGCTCGGGACAGACAGCAACTAATGAAAAACTGTTTTTT
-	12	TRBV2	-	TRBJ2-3	CDSMGATDTQYF	TGTGACAGCATGGGGGCCACAGATACGCAGTATTTT
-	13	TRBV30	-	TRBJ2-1	CAWSGSSYNEQFF	TGTGCCTGGAGTGGGAGCTCCTACAATGAGCAGTTCTTC
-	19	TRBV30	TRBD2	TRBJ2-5	CAWSVRDDQRGAIQETQYF	TGTGCCTGGAGTGTACGAGATGATCAGCGGGGGGCTATTCAAGAGACCCAGTACTTC
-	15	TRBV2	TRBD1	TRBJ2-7	CASTLLSGQSYEQYF	TGTGCCAGCACTCTCCTCTCGGGACAGTCCTACGAGCAGTACTTC
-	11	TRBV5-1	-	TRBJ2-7	CASSTNYEQYF	TGCGCCAGCAGCACCAATTACGAGCAGTACTTC
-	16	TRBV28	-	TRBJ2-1	CASSAGGILSYNEQFF	TGTGCCAGCAGTGCGGGCGGGATCCTCTCCTACAATGAGCAGTTCTTC
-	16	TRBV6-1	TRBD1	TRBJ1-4	CASSEASGTGNEKLFF	TGTGCCAGCAGTGAAGCGTCCGGGACAGGGAATGAAAAACTGTTTTTT
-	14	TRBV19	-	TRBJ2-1	CASQVGGSHNEQFF	TGTGCCAGTCAGGTAGGGGGTTCCCACAATGAGCAGTTCTTC
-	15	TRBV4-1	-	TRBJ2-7	CASSQVDYTRHEQYF	TGCGCCAGCAGCCAAGTCGACTACACCCGCCACGAGCAGTACTTC
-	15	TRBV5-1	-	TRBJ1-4	CASSSRGGGNEKLFF	TGCGCCAGCAGCTCCCGGGGAGGGGGTAATGAAAAACTGTTTTTT
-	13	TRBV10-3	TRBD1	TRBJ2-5	CAIAGDREETQYF	TGTGCCATCGCAGGGGACAGGGAAGAGACCCAGTACTTC
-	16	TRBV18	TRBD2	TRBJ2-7	CASSLSLAGRNYEQYF	TGTGCCAGCTCACTGTCTTTAGCGGGGCGTAACTACGAGCAGTACTTC
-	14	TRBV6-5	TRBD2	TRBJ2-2	CASSETSATGELFF	TGTGCCAGCAGTGAAACTAGCGCCACCGGGGAGCTGTTTTTT
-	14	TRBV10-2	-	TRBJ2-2	CASSVLSDTGELFF	TGCGCCAGCAGTGTCTTATCCGACACCGGGGAGCTGTTTTTT
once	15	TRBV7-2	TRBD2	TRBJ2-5	CASSLEAGGLKTQYF	TGTGCCAGCAGCTTAGAAGCGGGGGGGCTGAAGACCCAGTACTTC
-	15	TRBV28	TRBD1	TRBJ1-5	CASSDRQGGNQPQHF	TGTGCCAGCAGTGACCGACAGGGGGGCAATCAGCCCCAGCATTTT
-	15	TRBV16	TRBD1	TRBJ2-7	CASSQTGVGPYEQYF	TGTGCCAGCAGCCAAACAGGGGTAGGTCCCTACGAGCAGTACTTC
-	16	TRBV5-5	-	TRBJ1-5	CASSLGVGGANQPQHF	TGTGCCAGCAGCTTGGGGGTGGGAGGGGCCAATCAGCCCCAGCATTTT
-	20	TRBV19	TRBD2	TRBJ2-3	CASSPRGLAGAVSSTDTQYF	TGTGCCAGTAGCCCACGCGGACTAGCGGGGGCCGTTTCTAGCACAGATACGCAGTATTTT
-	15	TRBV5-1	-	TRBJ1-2	CASSLVPRGYYGYTF	TGCGCCAGCAGCTTGGTCCCCAGGGGCTACTATGGCTACACCTTC
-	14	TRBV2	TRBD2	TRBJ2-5	CASSGPGGEETQYF	TGTGCCAGCAGCGGCCCGGGGGGGGAAGAGACCCAGTACTTC
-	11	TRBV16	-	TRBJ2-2	CASSPGIELFF	TGTGCCAGCAGCCCGGGAATCGAGCTGTTTTTT
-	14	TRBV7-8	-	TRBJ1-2	CASSSDSINYGYTF	TGTGCCAGCAGCTCGGACTCAATCAACTATGGCTACACCTTC
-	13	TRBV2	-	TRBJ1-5	CASGRGNNQPQHF	TGTGCCAGCGGGAGGGGTAACAATCAGCCCCAGCATTTT
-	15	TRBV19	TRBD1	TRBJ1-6	CASTTDRGLDSPLHF	TGTGCCAGTACCACTGACAGGGGGCTGGATTCACCCCTCCACTTT
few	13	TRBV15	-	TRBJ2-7	CATSRDKRYEQYF	TGTGCCACCAGCAGAGATAAGCGATACGAGCAGTACTTC
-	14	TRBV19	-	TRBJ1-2	CASTSGQGASGYTF	-
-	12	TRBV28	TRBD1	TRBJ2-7	CASSYGRDREDF	TGTGCCAGCAGTTATGGCCGGGACAGGGAAGACTTC
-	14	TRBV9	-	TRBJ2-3	CASSVVPGEDTQYF	TGTGCCAGCAGCGTAGTCCCCGGGGAAGATACGCAGTATTTT
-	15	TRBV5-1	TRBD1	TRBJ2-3	CASSWTGGRGDTQYF	TGCGCCAGCAGCTGGACAGGGGGGAGGGGGGATACGCAGTATTTT
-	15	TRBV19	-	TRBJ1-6	CASSPPDRKNSPLHF	TGTGCCAGTAGTCCCCCGGACAGAAAAAATTCACCCCTCCACTTT
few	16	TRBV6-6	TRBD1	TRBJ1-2	CASSYNRDSPNYGYTF	TGTGCCAGCAGTTATAACCGGGACAGCCCGAACTATGGCTACACCTTC
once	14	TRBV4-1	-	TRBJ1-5	CASSHPSGYQPQHF	TGCGCCAGCAGCCATCCGTCAGGCTATCAGCCCCAGCATTTT
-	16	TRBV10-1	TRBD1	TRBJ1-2	CASSAALGQALYGYTF	TGCGCCAGCAGTGCCGCCCTAGGACAGGCCCTATATGGCTACACCTTC
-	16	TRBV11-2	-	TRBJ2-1	CASSLDVWSSYNEQFF	TGTGCCAGCAGCTTAGATGTCTGGAGCTCCTACAACGAGCAGTTCTTC
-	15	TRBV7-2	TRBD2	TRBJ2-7	CASSNGLAGLNEQYF	TGTGCCAGCAGCAATGGACTAGCGGGACTCAACGAGCAGTACTTC
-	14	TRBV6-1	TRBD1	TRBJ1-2	CASVEGQSNYGYTF	TGTGCCAGCGTTGAGGGACAGTCTAACTATGGCTACACCTTC
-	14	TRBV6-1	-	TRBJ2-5	CASTPESAWETQYF	TGTGCCAGCACCCCCGAGTCAGCGTGGGAGACCCAGTACTTC
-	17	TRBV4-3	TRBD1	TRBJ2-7	CASSQVLSGGNINEQYF	TGCGCCAGCAGCCAAGTTCTCTCAGGGGGCAACATCAACGAGCAGTACTTC
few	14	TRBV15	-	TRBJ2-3	CATSSGRDTDTQYF	TGTGCCACCAGCAGTGGCAGGGACACAGATACGCAGTATTTT
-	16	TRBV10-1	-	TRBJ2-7	CASSEYEVSAPYEQYF	TGCGCCAGCAGTGAGTACGAGGTATCAGCTCCCTACGAGCAGTACTTC